The next 2 T cell receptor beta chains were all read from a single sample in a study of blood T cell repertoires in COVID-19. Here immunoSEQ multiplex PCR was the method, and the copy in TCRdb shows in-frame clones only, minus some. The sample consists of approximately 110,000 clones, around 86% of them appearing once. Specimen: peripheral blood. The receptor set was obtained from a man aged 80 or over with acute or convalescent COVID-19.

This chain joins TRBV28 and TRBJ1-1; 11 nucleotides match TRBD1. Germline values: CDR1 MDHEN, CDR2 SYDVKM. The J segment lost 4 bases and the V segment lost 1 base, leaving 2 bases of the junction unmatched. The CDR3 extends over 15 amino acids. The CDR3 protein is CASSLLGTGGTEAFF. In DNA form, the CDR3 reads TGTGCCAGCAGTTTATTAGGGACAGGGGGCACTGAAGCTTTCTTT. Complete variable domain (other parts from reference TRBV28 and TRBJ1-1): DVKVTQSSRYLVKRTGEKVFLECVQDMDHENMFWYRQDPGLGLRLIYFSYDVKMKEKGDIPEGYSVSREKKERFSLILESASTNQTSMYLCASSLLGTGGTEAFFGQGTRLTVV.

V and J are TRBV28 and TRBJ1-5; D is perhaps TRBD1 (6 bases). Germline V gives CDR1 MDHEN, CDR2 SYDVKM. This CDR3 spans 14 amino acids. Trimming removed 7 bases from V and 5 bases from J, with 15 bases in between. The CDR3 nucleotides read TGTGCCAGCACTAGGGCAGGGGATTATCAGCCCCAGCATTTT. This translates into CASTRAGDYQPQHF.